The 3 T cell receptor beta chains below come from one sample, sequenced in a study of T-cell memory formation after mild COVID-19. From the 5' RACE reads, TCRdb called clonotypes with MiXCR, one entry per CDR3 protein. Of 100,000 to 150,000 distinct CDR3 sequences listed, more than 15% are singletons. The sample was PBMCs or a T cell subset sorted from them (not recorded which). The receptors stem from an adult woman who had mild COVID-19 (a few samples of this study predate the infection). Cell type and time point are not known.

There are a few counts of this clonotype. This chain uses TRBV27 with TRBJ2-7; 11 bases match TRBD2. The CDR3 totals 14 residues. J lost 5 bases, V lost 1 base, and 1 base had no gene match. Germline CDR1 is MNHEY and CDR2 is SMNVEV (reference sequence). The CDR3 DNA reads TGTGCCAGCAGTTTATTGGGACTAGCGGACGAGCAGTACTTC. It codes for CASSLLGLADEQYF.

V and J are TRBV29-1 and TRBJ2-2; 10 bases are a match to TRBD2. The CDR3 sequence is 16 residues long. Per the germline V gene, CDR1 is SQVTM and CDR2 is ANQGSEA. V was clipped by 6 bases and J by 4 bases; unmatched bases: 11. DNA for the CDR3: TGCAGCGTGGCTTGGACCCTAGCGGGGGTCACCGGGGAGCTGTTTTTT. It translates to CSVAWTLAGVTGELFF.

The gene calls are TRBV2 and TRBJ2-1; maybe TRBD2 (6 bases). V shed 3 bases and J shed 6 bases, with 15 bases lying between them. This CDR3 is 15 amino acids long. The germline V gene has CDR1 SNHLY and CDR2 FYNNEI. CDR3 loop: CASSEREADCNEQFF. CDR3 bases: TGTGCCAGCAGTGAGAGGGAGGCAGACTGCAATGAGCAGTTCTTC.